This T cell receptor beta chain was profiled in a study of shared clonotypes between healthy human individuals. Whole-study context: Aged 18 to 49, the donors were two women and a few men. Overall study findings and caveats: The genetic and exposure-history diversity represented was limited by few donors. Sampling involved blood alone; tissue repertoires likely differ.

Bulk PBMC genomic DNA spanned ten immunoSEQ deep plates. The data were produced by immunoSEQ multiplex PCR, yet TCRdb's version contains in-frame clones alone and is incomplete. Here the sample spans fewer than 700,000 clones, 70% to 80% being singletons. This clone was counted between two and nine times. Its antigen is currently unknown. This sample also contains other DNA sequences that code for the same CDR3. CDR1 and CDR2 (germline): SEHNR, FQNEAQ (reference sequence). V dropped 1 base and J dropped 4 bases, with 5 bases sitting between them. The CDR3 consists of 13 residues. This receptor was taken from a woman aged 40-49 years in good health. Some clones in this sample may be carry-over from other donors' samples. V and J are TRBV7-9 and TRBJ1-5; D is uncertain. The sample was PBMCs. In DNA form, the CDR3 reads TGTGCCAGCAGCTTAGGGCCTAATCAGCCCCAGCATTTT. Its translation is CASSLGPNQPQHF.